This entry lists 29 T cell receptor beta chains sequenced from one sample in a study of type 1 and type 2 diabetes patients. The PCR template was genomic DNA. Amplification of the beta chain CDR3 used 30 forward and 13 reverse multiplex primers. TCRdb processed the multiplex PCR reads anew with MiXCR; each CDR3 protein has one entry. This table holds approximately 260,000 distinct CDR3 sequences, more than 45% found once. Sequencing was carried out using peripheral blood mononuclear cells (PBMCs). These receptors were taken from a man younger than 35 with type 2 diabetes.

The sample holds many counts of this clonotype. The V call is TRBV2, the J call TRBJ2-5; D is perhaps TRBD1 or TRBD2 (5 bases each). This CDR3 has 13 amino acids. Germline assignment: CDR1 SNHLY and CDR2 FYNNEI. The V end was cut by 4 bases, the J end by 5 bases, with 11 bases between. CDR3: CASSGGPSETQYF. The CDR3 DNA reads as TGTGCCAGCAGTGGGGGACCGTCGGAGACCCAGTACTTC.

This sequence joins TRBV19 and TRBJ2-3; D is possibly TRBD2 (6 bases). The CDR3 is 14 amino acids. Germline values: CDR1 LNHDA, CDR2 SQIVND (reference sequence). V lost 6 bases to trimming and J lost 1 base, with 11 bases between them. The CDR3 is CASRIGTGTDTQYF. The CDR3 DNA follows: TGTGCCAGTAGGATCGGGACTGGCACAGATACGCAGTATTTT.

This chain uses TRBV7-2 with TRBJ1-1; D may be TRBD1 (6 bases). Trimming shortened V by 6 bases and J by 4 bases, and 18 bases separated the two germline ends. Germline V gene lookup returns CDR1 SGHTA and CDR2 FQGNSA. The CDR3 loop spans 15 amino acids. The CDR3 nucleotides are TGTGCCAGCAGTGCTGTTAGCGGGGGGGCCACTGAAGCTTTCTTT. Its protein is CASSAVSGGATEAFF.

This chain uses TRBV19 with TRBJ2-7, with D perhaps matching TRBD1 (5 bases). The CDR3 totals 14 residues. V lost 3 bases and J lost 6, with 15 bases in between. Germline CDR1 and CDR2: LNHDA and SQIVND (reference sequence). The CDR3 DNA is TGTGCCAGTAGTATGAGGCGGCTCACAGGCGAGCAGTACTTC. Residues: CASSMRRLTGEQYF.

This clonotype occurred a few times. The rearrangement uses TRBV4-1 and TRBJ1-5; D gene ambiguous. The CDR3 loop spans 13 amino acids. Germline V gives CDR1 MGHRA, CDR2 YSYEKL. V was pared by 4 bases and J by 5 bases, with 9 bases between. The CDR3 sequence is CASSPWLDQPQHF. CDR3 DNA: TGCGCCAGCAGCCCCTGGTTAGATCAGCCCCAGCATTTT.

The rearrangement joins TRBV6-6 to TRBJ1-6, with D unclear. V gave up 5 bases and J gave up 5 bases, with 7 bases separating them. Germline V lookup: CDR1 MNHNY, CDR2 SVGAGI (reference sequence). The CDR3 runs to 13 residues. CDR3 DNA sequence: TGTGCCAGCAGTGAAGAACATAATTCACCCCTCCACTTT. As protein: CASSEEHNSPLHF.

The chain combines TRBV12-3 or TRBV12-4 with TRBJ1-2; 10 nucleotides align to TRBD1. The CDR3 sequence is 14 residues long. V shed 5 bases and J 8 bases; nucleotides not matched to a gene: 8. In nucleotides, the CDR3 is TGTGCCAGCAGTGAATCCGGGACAGGGGAGGGCTACACCTTC. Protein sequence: CASSESGTGEGYTF.

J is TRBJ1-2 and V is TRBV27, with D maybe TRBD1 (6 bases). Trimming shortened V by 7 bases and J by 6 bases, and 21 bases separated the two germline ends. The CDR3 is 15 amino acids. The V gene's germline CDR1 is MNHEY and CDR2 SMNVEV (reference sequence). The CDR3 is CASTNSRGRGDGYTF. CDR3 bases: TGTGCCAGCACAAATTCCCGGGGCAGGGGCGATGGCTACACCTTC.

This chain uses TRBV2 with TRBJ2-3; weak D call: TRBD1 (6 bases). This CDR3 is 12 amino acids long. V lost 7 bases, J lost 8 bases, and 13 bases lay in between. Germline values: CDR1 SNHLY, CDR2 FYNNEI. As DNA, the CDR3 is TGTGCCAGCAACCAAGGGGGTGGTACGCAGTATTTT. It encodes CASNQGGGTQYF.

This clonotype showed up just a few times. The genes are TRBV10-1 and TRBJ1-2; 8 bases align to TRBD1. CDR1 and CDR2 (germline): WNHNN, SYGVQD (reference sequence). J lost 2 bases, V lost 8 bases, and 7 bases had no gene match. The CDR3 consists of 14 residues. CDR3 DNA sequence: TGCGCCAGCGTCATCAGACAGGGGAACTATGGCTACACCTTC. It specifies CASVIRQGNYGYTF.

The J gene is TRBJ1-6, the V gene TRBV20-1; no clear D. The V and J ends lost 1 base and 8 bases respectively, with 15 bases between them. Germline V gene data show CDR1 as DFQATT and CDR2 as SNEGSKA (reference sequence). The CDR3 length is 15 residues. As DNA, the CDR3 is TGCAGTGCTAGAGGGGCAGCGCCCCTGGATTCACCCCTCCACTTT. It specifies CSARGAAPLDSPLHF.

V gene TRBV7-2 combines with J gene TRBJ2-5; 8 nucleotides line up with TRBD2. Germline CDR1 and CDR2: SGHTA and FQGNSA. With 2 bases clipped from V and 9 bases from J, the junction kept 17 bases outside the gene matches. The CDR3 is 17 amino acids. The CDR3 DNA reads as TGTGCCAGCAGCTTAAACGCGCCAACTAGCGGTCCTGAGGCCCAGTACTTC. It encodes CASSLNAPTSGPEAQYF.

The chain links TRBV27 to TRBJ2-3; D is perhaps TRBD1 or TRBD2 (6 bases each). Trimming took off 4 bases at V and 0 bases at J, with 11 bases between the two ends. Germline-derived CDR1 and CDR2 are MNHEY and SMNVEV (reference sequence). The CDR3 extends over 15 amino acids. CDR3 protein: CASSWMGGSTDTQYF. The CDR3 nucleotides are TGTGCCAGCAGTTGGATGGGGGGCAGCACAGATACGCAGTATTTT.

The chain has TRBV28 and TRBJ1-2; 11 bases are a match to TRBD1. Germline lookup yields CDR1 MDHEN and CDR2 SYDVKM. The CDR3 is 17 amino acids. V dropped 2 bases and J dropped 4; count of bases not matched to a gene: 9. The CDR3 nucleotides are TGTGCCAGCAGTTTAGGGGGGACAGGGGGGACTCTCTATGGCTACACCTTC. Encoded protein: CASSLGGTGGTLYGYTF.

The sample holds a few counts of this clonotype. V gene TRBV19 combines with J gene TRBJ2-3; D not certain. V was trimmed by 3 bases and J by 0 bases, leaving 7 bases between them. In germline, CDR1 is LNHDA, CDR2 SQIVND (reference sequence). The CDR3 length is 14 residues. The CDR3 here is CASSITPSTDTQYF. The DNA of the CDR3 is TGTGCCAGTAGTATCACCCCTAGCACAGATACGCAGTATTTT. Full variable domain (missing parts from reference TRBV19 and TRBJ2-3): DGGITQSPKYLFRKEGQNVTLSCEQNLNHDAMYWYRQDPGQGLRLIYYSQIVNDFQKGDIAEGYSVSREKKESFPLTVTSAQKNPTAFYLCASSITPSTDTQYFGPGTRLTVL.

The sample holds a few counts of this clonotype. The chain's CDR3 is CAISESEQGRNTIYF. The CDR3 DNA reads TGTGCCATCAGTGAGTCCGAACAGGGAAGAAACACCATATATTTT. This rearrangement joins TRBV10-3 to TRBJ1-3, with D possibly matching TRBD1 (6 bases). V dropped 0 bases and J dropped 5 bases, with 11 bases sitting between them. The V gene's germline CDR1 is ENHRY and CDR2 SYGVKD. This CDR3 is built from 15 residues.

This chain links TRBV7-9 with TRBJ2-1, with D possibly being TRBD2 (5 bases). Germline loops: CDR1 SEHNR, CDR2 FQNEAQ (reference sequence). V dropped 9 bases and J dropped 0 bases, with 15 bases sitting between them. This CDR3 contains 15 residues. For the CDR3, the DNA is TGTGCCAGTAGTGGACTTCTGCGCTCCTACAATGAGCAGTTCTTC. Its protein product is CASSGLLRSYNEQFF.

The chain's CDR3 is CASSPAAGFRGYF. The CDR3 DNA reads as TGTGCCAGCAGTCCCGCAGCCGGGTTTAGGGGATACTTC. The V and J genes are TRBV27 and TRBJ2-7; D perhaps matches TRBD1 (5 bases). V lost 5 bases and J lost 13, with 21 bases in between. Germline values: CDR1 MNHEY, CDR2 SMNVEV (reference sequence). The CDR3 runs to 13 residues.

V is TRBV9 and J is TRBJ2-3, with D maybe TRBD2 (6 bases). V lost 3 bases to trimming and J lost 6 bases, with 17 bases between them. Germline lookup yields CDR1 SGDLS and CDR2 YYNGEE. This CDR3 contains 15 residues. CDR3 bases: TGTGCCAGCAGCGCGGTGGAGGGGTTGGGGGATACGCAGTATTTT. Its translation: CASSAVEGLGDTQYF.

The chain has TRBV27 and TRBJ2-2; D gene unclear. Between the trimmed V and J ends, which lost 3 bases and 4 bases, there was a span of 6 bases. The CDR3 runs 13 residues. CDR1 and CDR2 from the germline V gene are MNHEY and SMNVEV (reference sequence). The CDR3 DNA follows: TGTGCCAGCAGTTTGAAGTTCACCGGGGAGCTGTTTTTT. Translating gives CASSLKFTGELFF.

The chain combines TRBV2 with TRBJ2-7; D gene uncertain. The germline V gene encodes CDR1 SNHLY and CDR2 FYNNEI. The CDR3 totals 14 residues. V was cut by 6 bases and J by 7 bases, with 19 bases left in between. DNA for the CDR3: TGTGCCAGCAGCCCGGACGGACCTCTACGGGAGCAGTACTTC. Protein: CASSPDGPLREQYF.

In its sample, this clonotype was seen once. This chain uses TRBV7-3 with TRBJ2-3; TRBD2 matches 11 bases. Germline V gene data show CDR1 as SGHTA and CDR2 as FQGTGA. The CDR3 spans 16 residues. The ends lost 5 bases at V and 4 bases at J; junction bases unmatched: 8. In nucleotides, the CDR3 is TGTGCCAGCAGCGAGACTAGCGGGACGGGGGCAGATACGCAGTATTTT. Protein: CASSETSGTGADTQYF.

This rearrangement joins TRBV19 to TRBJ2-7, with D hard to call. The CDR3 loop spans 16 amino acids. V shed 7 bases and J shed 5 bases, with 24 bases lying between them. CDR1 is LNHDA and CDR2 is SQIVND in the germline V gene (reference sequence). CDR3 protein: CASTPAVQSMAHEQYF. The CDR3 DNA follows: TGTGCCAGTACGCCCGCGGTCCAATCCATGGCCCACGAGCAGTACTTC.

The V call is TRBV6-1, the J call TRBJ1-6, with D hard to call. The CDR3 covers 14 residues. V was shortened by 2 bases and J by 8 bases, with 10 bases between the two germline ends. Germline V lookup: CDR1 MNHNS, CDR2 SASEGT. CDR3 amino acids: CASSESPTHSPLHF. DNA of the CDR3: TGTGCCAGCAGTGAATCCCCTACTCATTCACCCCTCCACTTT.

The CDR3 DNA sequence: TGTGCCACGCGAGGGACAGGGTCTTCGGAGACCCAGTACTTC. Residues: CATRGTGSSETQYF. V is TRBV2 and J is TRBJ2-5; 9 positions match TRBD1. V was pared by 10 bases and J by 5 bases, with 11 bases of the junction left unmatched. Germline lookup yields CDR1 SNHLY and CDR2 FYNNEI. The CDR3 sequence is 14 residues long. Drawing the rest from reference TRBV2 and TRBJ2-5, the complete variable domain is EPEVTQTPSHQVTQMGQEVILRCVPISNHLYFYWYRQILGQKVEFLVSFYNNEISEKSEIFDDQFSVERPDGSNFTLKIRSTKLEDSAMYFCATRGTGSSETQYFGPGTRLLVL.

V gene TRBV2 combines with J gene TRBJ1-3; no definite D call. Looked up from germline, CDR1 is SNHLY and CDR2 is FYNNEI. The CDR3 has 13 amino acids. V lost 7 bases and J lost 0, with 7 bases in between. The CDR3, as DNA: TGTGCCAGCAATGAGGACTCTGGAAACACCATATATTTT. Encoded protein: CASNEDSGNTIYF.

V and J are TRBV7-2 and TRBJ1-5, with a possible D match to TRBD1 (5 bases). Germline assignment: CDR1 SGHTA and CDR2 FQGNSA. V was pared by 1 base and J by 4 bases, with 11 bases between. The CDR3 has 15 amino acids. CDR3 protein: CASSLGGVVNQPQHF. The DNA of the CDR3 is TGTGCCAGCAGCTTAGGGGGGGTAGTGAATCAGCCCCAGCATTTT.

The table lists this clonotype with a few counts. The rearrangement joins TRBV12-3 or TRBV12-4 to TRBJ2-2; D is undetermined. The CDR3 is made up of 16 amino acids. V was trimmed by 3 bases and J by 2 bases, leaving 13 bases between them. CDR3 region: CASSFGRHPNTGELFF. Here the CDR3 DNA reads TGTGCCAGCAGTTTCGGTCGTCATCCCAACACCGGGGAGCTGTTTTTT.

The CDR3 bases are TGCGCCAGCAGCTTGGGCGAGGTTAGGGGGGAGCTGTTTTTT. Protein product: CASSLGEVRGELFF. The genes are TRBV5-1 and TRBJ2-2; D ambiguous. This CDR3 is built from 14 residues. With 0 bases removed from V and 8 bases from J, the gap between germline ends came to 11 bases. In germline, CDR1 is SGHRS, CDR2 YFSETQ. The full variable domain, in which reference TRBV5-1 and TRBJ2-2 provide the parts outside the CDR3, is KAGVTQTPRYLIKTRGQQVTLSCSPISGHRSVSWYQQTPGQGLQFLFEYFSETQRNKGNFPGRFSGRQFSNSRSEMNVSTLELGDSALYLCASSLGEVRGELFFGEGSRLTVL.